The 32 T cell receptor beta chains reported below all come from one sample, sequenced in a study of blood T cell repertoires in COVID-19. Only in-frame clones appear in the TCRdb table, and some are missing; sequencing was by immunoSEQ multiplex PCR. This repertoire shows 200,000 or so clones, about 80% found once; its top ten account for about 5.3%. The sequencing input was PBMCs or T cells enriched from blood (not recorded which). These TCRs come from a woman in her fifties or sixties who had been exposed to COVID-19.

The chain uses TRBV10-3 and TRBJ1-2; weak D call: TRBD1 (6 bases). V was cut by 4 bases and J by 6 bases, with 15 bases left in between. This CDR3 contains 14 residues. Germline CDR1 is ENHRY and CDR2 is SYGVKD. CDR3 DNA sequence: TGTGCCATCAGTGGGACAGCCAAAGGAGATGGCTACACCTTC. Translated, it gives CAISGTAKGDGYTF.

V and J are TRBV29-1 and TRBJ1-1; 7 nucleotides line up with TRBD1. This CDR3 comprises 14 residues. V lost 4 bases to trimming and J lost 1 base; unmatched junction nucleotides: 6. Per germline, CDR1 SQVTM and CDR2 ANQGSEA. In nucleotides, the CDR3 is TGCAGCGTTGGAAGACAGGGCCGGAACACTGAAGCTTTCTTT. This sequence encodes CSVGRQGRNTEAFF.

This clone came up once. The chain employs TRBV28 and TRBJ2-5; TRBD2 agrees at 7 bases. The J segment lost 4 bases and the V segment lost 6 bases, leaving 14 bases of the junction unmatched. This CDR3 contains 16 residues. The germline CDR1 and CDR2 sequences are MDHEN and SYDVKM. CDR3: CASSSSWAWGGETQYF. The DNA of the CDR3 is TGTGCCAGCAGCTCAAGTTGGGCCTGGGGGGGAGAGACCCAGTACTTC.

V gene TRBV12-5 combines with J gene TRBJ1-5, with TRBD1 identical over 7 bases. After removal of 0 bases from V and 6 bases from J, the junction contained 5 bases not matched to a gene. Germline-derived CDR1 and CDR2 are LGHNT and FRNRAP. The CDR3 is 15 amino acids. The CDR3 sequence: CASGLVRQGTQPQHF. The CDR3 nucleotides read TGTGCTAGTGGTTTGGTACGACAGGGCACTCAGCCCCAGCATTTT. Together with reference TRBV12-5 and TRBJ1-5, the CDR3 gives the full variable domain: DARVTQTPRHKVTEMGQEVTMRCQPILGHNTVFWYRQTMMQGLELLAYFRNRAPLDDSGMPKDRFSAEMPDATLATLKIQPSEPRDSAVYFCASGLVRQGTQPQHFGDGTRLSIL.

Comments on this clone: The sample contains more than one DNA sequence encoding this CDR3. J is TRBJ1-1 and V is TRBV5-1; possible D gene TRBD1, 5 bases. Germline assignment: CDR1 SGHRS and CDR2 YFSETQ. The V and J ends lost 7 bases and 4 bases respectively, with 14 bases between them. CDR3 length equals 13 residues. CDR3 in amino acids: CASSSQGGTEAFF. In DNA form, the CDR3 reads TGCGCCAGCTCCTCGCAGGGAGGCACTGAAGCTTTCTTT. The full variable domain, completed using reference TRBV5-1 and TRBJ1-1, is KAGVTQTPRYLIKTRGQQVTLSCSPISGHRSVSWYQQTPGQGLQFLFEYFSETQRNKGNFPGRFSGRQFSNSRSEMNVSTLELGDSALYLCASSSQGGTEAFFGQGTRLTVV.

This clone is a singleton in its sample. V and J are TRBV6-1 and TRBJ1-3; D is uncertain. The CDR3 consists of 16 residues. Trimming removed 0 bases from V and 0 bases from J, with 9 bases in between. The germline V gene has CDR1 MNHNS and CDR2 SASEGT. The CDR3: CASSEAGLSSGNTIYF. The CDR3 DNA reads as TGTGCCAGCAGTGAAGCCGGACTAAGCTCTGGAAACACCATATATTTT.

The chain uses TRBV13 and TRBJ2-3; 7 bases fit TRBD1. V was pared by 5 bases and J by 2 bases, with 10 bases of the junction left unmatched. The germline V gene encodes CDR1 PRHDT and CDR2 FYEKMQ (reference sequence). This CDR3 has 16 residues. CDR3 protein: CASSGQGTDTTDTQYF. As DNA, the CDR3 is TGTGCCAGCAGCGGGCAAGGGACAGACACCACAGATACGCAGTATTTT.

Regarding this clone: At one end the junction does not follow the germline gene, possibly because of a read error. The V call is TRBV18, the J call TRBJ2-3; 7 bases agree with TRBD1. The CDR3 extends over 14 amino acids. Germline assignment: CDR1 KGHSH and CDR2 LQKENI. CDR3 protein: CASAPGQPTDTQYF. CDR3 in DNA: TGTGCCAGCGCACCGGGACAGCCCACAGATACGCAGTATTTT.

The chain is built from TRBV9 and TRBJ1-4; D unclear. Trimming stripped 3 bases from V and 7 bases from J, with 13 bases between. CDR1 and CDR2 (germline): SGDLS, YYNGEE. This CDR3 is built from 14 residues. The CDR3 DNA sequence: TGTGCCAGCAGCGCCGGATTCTCGGGTGAAAAACTGTTTTTT. Translated: CASSAGFSGEKLFF. The whole variable domain, remainder taken from reference TRBV9 and TRBJ1-4, is DSGVTQTPKHLITATGQRVTLRCSPRSGDLSVYWYQQSLDQGLQFLIQYYNGEERAKGNILERFSAQQFPDLHSELNLSSLELGDSALYFCASSAGFSGEKLFFGSGTQLSVL.

The V gene is TRBV7-9, the J gene TRBJ1-2; 9 bases align to TRBD1. V was pared by 3 bases and J by 6 bases, with 8 bases of the junction left unmatched. CDR1 and CDR2 from the germline V gene are SEHNR and FQNEAQ (reference sequence). CDR3 size: 15 residues. The chain's CDR3 is CASSLGDRVVHGYTF. The CDR3, as DNA: TGTGCCAGCAGCTTGGGGGACAGGGTAGTCCATGGCTACACCTTC.

Remarks on this clone: At the DNA level, this CDR3 is encoded by other sequences in the same sample as well. J is TRBJ2-3 and V is TRBV27; 8 nucleotides align to TRBD1. Germline lookup yields CDR1 MNHEY and CDR2 SMNVEV (reference sequence). V gave up 6 bases and J gave up 1 base; unmatched junction bases: 0. The CDR3 contains 13 residues. Here the CDR3 DNA reads TGTGCCAGCAGACAGGGGGGCACAGATACGCAGTATTTT. It translates to CASRQGGTDTQYF.

The CDR3 DNA is TGTGCCAGCAGATTCACAGGGCCCGATCAGCCCCAGCATTTT. It specifies CASRFTGPDQPQHF. The genes are TRBV6-5 and TRBJ1-5; D possibly corresponds to TRBD1 (6 bases). Looked up from germline, CDR1 is MNHEY and CDR2 is SVGAGI. Trimming stripped 6 bases from V and 5 bases from J, with 14 bases between. The CDR3 loop spans 14 amino acids.

The J gene is TRBJ1-6, the V gene TRBV7-8, with a tentative D call TRBD1 (6 bases). The V end lost 5 bases, the J end lost 10 bases, and 21 bases lay between the germline ends. The germline CDR1 and CDR2 sequences are SGHVS and FQNEAQ. CDR3 length equals 16 residues. The CDR3 here is CASSTGRTALGSPLHF. The CDR3 DNA is TGTGCCAGCAGCACCGGAAGGACAGCCCTGGGGTCACCCCTCCACTTT.

This clone came up once. J is TRBJ2-7 and V is TRBV6-5, with D tentatively TRBD1 (6 bases). This CDR3 has 14 residues. Germline V gene lookup returns CDR1 MNHEY and CDR2 SVGAGI. V was clipped by 6 bases and J by 2 bases, with 14 bases between them. The chain's CDR3 is CASRDDRNPYEQYF. Here the CDR3 DNA reads TGTGCCAGCAGAGACGACAGGAACCCCTACGAGCAGTACTTC.

The rearrangement uses TRBV29-1 and TRBJ2-7; 7 nucleotides match TRBD2. Germline trimming cut 5 bases from V and 3 bases from J; bases unmatched to any gene: 7. The length of the CDR3 is 13 residues. CDR1 and CDR2 (germline): SQVTM, ANQGSEA. CDR3 DNA sequence: TGCAGCGTTCCCCATGGGGGGGGCTACGAGCAGTACTTC. Its protein is CSVPHGGGYEQYF.

The J gene is TRBJ2-3, the V gene TRBV6-5, with 8 positions matching TRBD2. The ends lost 7 bases at V and 5 bases at J; junction bases unmatched: 5. Germline V gene lookup returns CDR1 MNHEY and CDR2 SVGAGI. The CDR3 spans 13 residues. The CDR3 loop reads CASTGTRGDTQYF. CDR3 DNA sequence: TGTGCCAGCACTGGGACTAGGGGAGATACGCAGTATTTT.

About this clone: At the DNA level, this CDR3 is encoded by other sequences in the same sample as well. This rearrangement joins TRBV18 to TRBJ1-2; 7 positions agree with TRBD1. The junction had 4 bases not matched to a gene; V was cut back by 1 base and J by 5 bases. This CDR3 has 14 residues. Germline CDR1 is KGHSH and CDR2 is LQKENI. CDR3 region: CASSPRTGGYGYTF. The CDR3 DNA sequence: TGTGCCAGCTCACCACGGACAGGAGGTTATGGCTACACCTTC.

The rearrangement uses TRBV6-6 and TRBJ2-5, with 7 positions matching TRBD2. Germline CDR1 is MNHNY and CDR2 is SVGAGI (reference sequence). The CDR3 is made up of 14 amino acids. Trimming cost V 4 bases and J 5 bases; bases outside gene matches: 7. The CDR3 DNA reads as TGTGCCAGCAGTTTATCAGCGGGGCCGGAGACCCAGTACTTC. This sequence encodes CASSLSAGPETQYF.

A remark on this clone: Germline is not matched at one junction end, which may reflect a read error. Additional DNA sequences in this sample encode the identical CDR3. This chain connects TRBV18 to TRBJ2-1, with D tentatively TRBD2 (5 bases). Germline V gene lookup returns CDR1 KGHSH and CDR2 LQKENI. This CDR3 contains 15 residues. In DNA, the CDR3 is TGTGCCAGCTCCCCACCTAGCAGCTCCTACAATGAGCAGTTCTTC. Its translation: CASSPPSSSYNEQFF.

CDR3 DNA sequence: TGTGCCAGCAGCCGAGGACTAGCGGTGAACACCGGGGAGCTGTTTTTT. It yields the protein CASSRGLAVNTGELFF. This chain connects TRBV3-1 (or the pseudogene TRBV3-2) to TRBJ2-2, with TRBD2 matching over 10 bases. The germline V gene has CDR1 LGHDT and CDR2 YNNKEL (reference sequence). The CDR3 runs to 16 residues. Trimming took 4 bases from V and 1 from J; bases not matched to a gene: 3.

CDR3 coding DNA: TGTGCCAGCAGCCCCACAGAAAACACCATATATTTT. Translation: CASSPTENTIYF. The rearrangement joins TRBV7-2 to TRBJ1-3; no reliable D call. Germline CDR1 is SGHTA and CDR2 is FQGNSA. V was pared by 5 bases and J by 6 bases, with 8 bases between. CDR3 length: 12 amino acids.

V is TRBV4-3 and J is TRBJ1-1, with D possibly matching TRBD1 (6 bases). There are 13 residues in the CDR3. Trimming took off 4 bases at V and 5 bases at J, with 11 bases between the two ends. Per germline, CDR1 LGHNA and CDR2 YSLEER. The CDR3 reads CASSLLGGTEAFF. The CDR3 region has the DNA TGCGCCAGCAGCCTCTTAGGGGGTACTGAAGCTTTCTTT.

This rearrangement joins TRBV6-2 or TRBV6-3 to TRBJ1-5; tentative D call: TRBD1 (5 bases). The CDR3 extends over 14 amino acids. Germline V gene lookup returns CDR1 MNHEY and CDR2 SVGEGT. V was trimmed by 7 bases and J by 5 bases, leaving 15 bases between them. The CDR3 here is CASTPQEGHQPQHF. Here the CDR3 DNA reads TGTGCCAGCACCCCACAGGAGGGGCATCAGCCCCAGCATTTT.

The chain carries TRBV11-3 and TRBJ2-4; maybe TRBD2 (6 bases). V was pared by 3 bases and J by 4 bases, with 10 bases between. The CDR3 runs 14 residues. Germline V gene data show CDR1 as SGHNT and CDR2 as YENEEA. The chain's CDR3 is CASSLGGSKNIQYF. As DNA, the CDR3 is TGTGCCAGCAGCTTGGGGGGATCGAAAAACATTCAGTACTTC. Complete variable domain (other parts from reference TRBV11-3 and TRBJ2-4): EAGVVQSPRYKIIEKKQPVAFWCNPISGHNTLYWYLQNLGQGPELLIRYENEEAVDDSQLPKDRFSAERLKGVDSTLKIQPAELGDSAVYLCASSLGGSKNIQYFGAGTRLSVL.

The chain recombines TRBV12-3 or TRBV12-4 with TRBJ2-1, with 8 bases identical to TRBD2. The CDR3 covers 13 residues. V dropped 7 bases and J dropped 6; count of bases not matched to a gene: 5. The CDR3 DNA sequence: TGTGCCAGCACCCGGGGGGGAGGCAATGAGCAGTTCTTC. As protein: CASTRGGGNEQFF.

The V call is TRBV6-6, the J call TRBJ1-1; no definite D call. CDR1 MNHNY and CDR2 SVGAGI come from the germline V gene (reference sequence). The CDR3 sequence is 12 residues long. V was clipped by 5 bases and J by 1 base, with 5 bases between them. As DNA, the CDR3 is TGTGCCAGCAGTCGACAGAACACTGAAGCTTTCTTT. Residues: CASSRQNTEAFF.

The chain employs TRBV7-9 and TRBJ2-3; TRBD2 is a possible D gene (5 bases). The CDR3 has 16 residues. The ends were cut back, 5 bases at V and 4 bases at J, with 19 bases in the middle. Germline CDR1 and CDR2: SEHNR and FQNEAQ (reference sequence). CDR3 DNA: TGTGCCAGCAGCCCCCGGCCTCTAACTAGGTCAGATACGCAGTATTTT. Its protein is CASSPRPLTRSDTQYF.

This sequence joins TRBV28 and TRBJ1-2, with D maybe TRBD1 (6 bases). Trimming removed 6 bases at V and 4 bases at J, with 21 bases between. The CDR3 loop spans 16 amino acids. Germline V CDR1 and CDR2: MDHEN, SYDVKM. CDR3 DNA sequence: TGTGCCAGCAGCTATTCCACAGGGTTGGGCTCCTATGGCTACACCTTC. The encoded protein is CASSYSTGLGSYGYTF.

This sequence joins TRBV4-1 and TRBJ1-1; possible D gene TRBD1, 6 bases. Germline-derived CDR1 and CDR2 are MGHRA and YSYEKL. The CDR3 is 15 residues long. Trimming took 0 bases from V and 4 from J, leaving 12 bases between them. DNA for the CDR3: TGCGCCAGCAGCCAAGATCTTAGGGGGGGCACTGAAGCTTTCTTT. Its translation is CASSQDLRGGTEAFF.

V is TRBV27 and J is TRBJ2-1; 7 nucleotides agree with TRBD1. V was pared by 6 bases and J by 6 bases, with 5 bases of the junction left unmatched. Germline CDR1 reads MNHEY; CDR2 reads SMNVEV (reference sequence). This CDR3 comprises 13 residues. This chain's CDR3 is CASRLGGRNEQFF. The CDR3, as DNA: TGTGCCAGCAGATTAGGGGGCCGCAATGAGCAGTTCTTC.

The rearrangement links TRBV6-5 to TRBJ1-1; D ambiguous. This CDR3 has 13 residues. Trimming took off 6 bases at V and 1 base at J, with 9 bases between the two ends. Germline V CDR1 and CDR2: MNHEY, SVGAGI. The CDR3 sequence is CASSLQRNTEAFF. The CDR3 DNA sequence: TGTGCCAGCAGCCTCCAGCGGAACACTGAAGCTTTCTTT.

The sample holds a few counts of this clone. V usage is TRBV5-1 and J usage is TRBJ1-1, with 8 nucleotides matching TRBD1. Germline CDR1 reads SGHRS; CDR2 reads YFSETQ. V gave up 4 bases and J gave up 4 bases; unmatched junction bases: 6. This CDR3 contains 14 residues. The CDR3 loop is CASSPTGGGTEAFF. CDR3 coding DNA: TGCGCCAGCAGCCCTACAGGGGGGGGCACTGAAGCTTTCTTT.